This note documents a single T cell receptor (beta chain) sequence. Antigen unknown. The CDR3 has 15 amino acids. Per the germline V gene, CDR1 is KGHSH and CDR2 is LQKENI. V lost 2 bases and J 3 bases, leaving 11 bases between the germline ends. Unique molecular identifiers tagged the TCRbeta library. TCRdb recomputed calls from the PCR reads with MiXCR, one row per CDR3 protein. The table records a few hundred thousand distinct CDR3 sequences, 27% of them present only once. The entry originates in a study of T-cell reconstitution after alpha-beta-depleted transplantation in children. Study-level findings and limits: The origin of alpha-beta T cells about two months after transplant was reportedly several hundred expanded graft clones. In some patients, recipient T cells and intrathymic progenitors surviving conditioning explained high day-60 diversity. When one year had passed after transplant, most T-cell counts and diversity came from newly produced T cells.

The starting material was PBMCs, obtained before TCRalphabeta/CD19-depleted stem cell transplant. This chain joins TRBV18 and TRBJ2-1, with D perhaps matching TRBD2 (6 bases). The TCR sequence derives from a boy under two years old with Wiskott-Aldrich syndrome, due to receive a stem cell transplant. Here the CDR3 DNA reads TGTGCCAGCTCACCAAGGGGCGGGGACTACAATGAGCAGTTCTTC. It encodes CASSPRGGDYNEQFF.